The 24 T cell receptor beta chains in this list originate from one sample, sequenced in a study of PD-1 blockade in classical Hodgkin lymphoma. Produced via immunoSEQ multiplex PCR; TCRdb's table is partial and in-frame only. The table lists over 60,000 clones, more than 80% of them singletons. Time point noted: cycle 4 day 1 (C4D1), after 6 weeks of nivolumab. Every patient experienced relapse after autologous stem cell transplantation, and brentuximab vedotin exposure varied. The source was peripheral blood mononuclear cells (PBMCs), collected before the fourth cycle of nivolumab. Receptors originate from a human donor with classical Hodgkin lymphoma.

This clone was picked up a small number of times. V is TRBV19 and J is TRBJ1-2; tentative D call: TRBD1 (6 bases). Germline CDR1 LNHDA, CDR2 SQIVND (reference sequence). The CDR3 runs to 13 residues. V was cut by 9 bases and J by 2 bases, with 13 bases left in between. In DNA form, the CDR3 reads TGTGCCAGCCTCAGGGGTGGGAACTATGGCTACACCTTC. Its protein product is CASLRGGNYGYTF.

DNA for the CDR3: TGTGCCAGCTCACCCCAACAGGTCTTGAGCTCTGGAAACACCATATATTTT. This encodes CASSPQQVLSSGNTIYF. The chain combines TRBV18 with TRBJ1-3; D is perhaps TRBD1 (5 bases). Germline CDR1 KGHSH, CDR2 LQKENI. CDR3 length: 17 residues. Trimming stripped 3 bases from V and 0 bases from J, with 15 bases between.

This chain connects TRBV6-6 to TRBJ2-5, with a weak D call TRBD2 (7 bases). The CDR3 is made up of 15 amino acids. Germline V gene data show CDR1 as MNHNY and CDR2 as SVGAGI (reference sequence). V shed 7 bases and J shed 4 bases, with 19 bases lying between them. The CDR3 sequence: CASNLLRGGGETQYF. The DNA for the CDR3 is TGTGCCAGCAATCTACTACGAGGGGGGGGAGAGACCCAGTACTTC.

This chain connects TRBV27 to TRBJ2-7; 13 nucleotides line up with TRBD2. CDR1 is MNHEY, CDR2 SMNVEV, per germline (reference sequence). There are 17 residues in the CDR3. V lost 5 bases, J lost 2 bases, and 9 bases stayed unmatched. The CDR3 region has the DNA TGTGCCAGCAGTCGTGCGGGACTAGCGGGACAAACCTACGAGCAGTACTTC. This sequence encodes CASSRAGLAGQTYEQYF.

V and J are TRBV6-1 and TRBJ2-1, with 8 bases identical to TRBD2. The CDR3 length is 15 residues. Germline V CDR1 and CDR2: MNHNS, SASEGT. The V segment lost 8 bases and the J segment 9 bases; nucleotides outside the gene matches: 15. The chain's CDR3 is CASGRTSQAGVEQFF. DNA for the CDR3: TGTGCCAGCGGCAGGACTAGCCAGGCTGGGGTTGAGCAGTTCTTC.

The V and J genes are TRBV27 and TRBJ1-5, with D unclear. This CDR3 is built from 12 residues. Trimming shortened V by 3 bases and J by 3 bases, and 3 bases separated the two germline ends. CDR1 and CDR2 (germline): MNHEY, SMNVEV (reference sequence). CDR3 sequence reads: CASSFINQPQHF. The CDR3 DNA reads TGTGCCAGCAGTTTCATCAATCAGCCCCAGCATTTT.

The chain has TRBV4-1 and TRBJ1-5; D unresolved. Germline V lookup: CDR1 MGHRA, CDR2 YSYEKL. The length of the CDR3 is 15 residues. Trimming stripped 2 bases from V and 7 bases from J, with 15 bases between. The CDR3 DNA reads TGCGCCAGCAGCCAAAATACCGGGGAGGACCAGCCCCAGCATTTT. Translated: CASSQNTGEDQPQHF.

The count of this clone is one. CDR3 residues: CASSEMGVTGELFF. DNA of the CDR3: TGTGCCAGCAGTGAAATGGGGGTAACCGGGGAGCTGTTTTTT. This chain links TRBV6-1 with TRBJ2-2, with D possibly being TRBD1 or TRBD2 (5 bases each). V lost 2 bases to trimming and J lost 5 bases, with 9 bases between them. The germline V gene has CDR1 MNHNS and CDR2 SASEGT. The CDR3 spans 14 residues.

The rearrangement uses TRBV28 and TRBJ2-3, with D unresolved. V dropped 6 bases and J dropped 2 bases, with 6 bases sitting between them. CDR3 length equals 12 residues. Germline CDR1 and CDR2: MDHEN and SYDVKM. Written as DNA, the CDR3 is TGTGCCAGCAGCGGTTACACAGATACGCAGTATTTT. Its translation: CASSGYTDTQYF. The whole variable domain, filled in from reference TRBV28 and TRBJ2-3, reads DVKVTQSSRYLVKRTGEKVFLECVQDMDHENMFWYRQDPGLGLRLIYFSYDVKMKEKGDIPEGYSVSREKKERFSLILESASTNQTSMYLCASSGYTDTQYFGPGTRLTVL.

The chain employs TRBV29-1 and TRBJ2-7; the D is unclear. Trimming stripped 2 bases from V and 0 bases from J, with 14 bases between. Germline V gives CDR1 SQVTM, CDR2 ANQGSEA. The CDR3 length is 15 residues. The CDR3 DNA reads TGCAGCGTTGAATTCGAGACACGAAACTCCTACGAGCAGTACTTC. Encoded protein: CSVEFETRNSYEQYF.

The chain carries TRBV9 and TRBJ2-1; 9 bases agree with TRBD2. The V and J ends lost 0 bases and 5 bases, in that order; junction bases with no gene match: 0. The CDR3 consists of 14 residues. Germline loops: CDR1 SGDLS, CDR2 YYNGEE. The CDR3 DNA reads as TGTGCCAGCAGCGTAGGCGGGAGGGACAATGAGCAGTTCTTC. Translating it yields CASSVGGRDNEQFF.

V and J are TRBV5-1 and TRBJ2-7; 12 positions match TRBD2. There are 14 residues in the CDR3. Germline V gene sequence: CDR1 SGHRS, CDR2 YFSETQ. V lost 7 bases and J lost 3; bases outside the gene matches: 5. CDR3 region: CASSRLAGDYEQYF. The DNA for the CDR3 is TGCGCCAGCTCCAGACTAGCGGGAGACTACGAGCAGTACTTC.

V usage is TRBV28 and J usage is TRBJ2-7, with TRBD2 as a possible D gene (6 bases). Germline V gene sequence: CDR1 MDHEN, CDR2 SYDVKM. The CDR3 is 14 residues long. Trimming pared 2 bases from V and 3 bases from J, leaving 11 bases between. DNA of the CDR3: TGTGCCAGCAGTTTAGGACTAACTTACTACGAGCAGTACTTC. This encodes CASSLGLTYYEQYF.

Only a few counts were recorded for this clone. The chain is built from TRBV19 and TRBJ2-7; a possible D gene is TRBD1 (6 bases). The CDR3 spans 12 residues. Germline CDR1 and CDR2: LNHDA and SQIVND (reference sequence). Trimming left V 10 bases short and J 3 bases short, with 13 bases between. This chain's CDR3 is CATQGILYEQYF. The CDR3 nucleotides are TGTGCCACCCAGGGGATTCTCTACGAGCAGTACTTC.

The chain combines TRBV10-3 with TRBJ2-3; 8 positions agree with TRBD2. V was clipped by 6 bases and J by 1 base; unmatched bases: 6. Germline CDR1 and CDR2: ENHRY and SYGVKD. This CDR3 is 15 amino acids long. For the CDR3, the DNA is TGTGCCATCAGCTTAGCGGGGTCTCGCACAGATACGCAGTATTTT. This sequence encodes CAISLAGSRTDTQYF.

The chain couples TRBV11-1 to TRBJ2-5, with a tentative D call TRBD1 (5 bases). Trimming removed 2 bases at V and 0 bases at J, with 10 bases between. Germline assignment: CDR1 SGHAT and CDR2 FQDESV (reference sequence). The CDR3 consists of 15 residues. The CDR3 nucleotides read TGTGCCAGCAGCTTATCCCCACAGGACCAAGAGACCCAGTACTTC. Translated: CASSLSPQDQETQYF.

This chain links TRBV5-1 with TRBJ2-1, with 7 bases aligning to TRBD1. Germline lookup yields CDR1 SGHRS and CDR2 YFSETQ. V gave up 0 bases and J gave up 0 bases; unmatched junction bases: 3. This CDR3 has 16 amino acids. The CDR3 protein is CASSLVGTASYNEQFF. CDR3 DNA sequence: TGCGCCAGCAGCTTGGTCGGGACAGCCTCCTACAATGAGCAGTTCTTC.

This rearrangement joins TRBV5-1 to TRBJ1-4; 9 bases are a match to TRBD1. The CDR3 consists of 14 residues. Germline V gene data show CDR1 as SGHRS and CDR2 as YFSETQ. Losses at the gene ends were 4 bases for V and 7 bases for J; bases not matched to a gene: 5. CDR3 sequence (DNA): TGCGCCAGCAGCACCGGGACAGGGCTTGAAAAACTGTTTTTT. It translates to CASSTGTGLEKLFF.

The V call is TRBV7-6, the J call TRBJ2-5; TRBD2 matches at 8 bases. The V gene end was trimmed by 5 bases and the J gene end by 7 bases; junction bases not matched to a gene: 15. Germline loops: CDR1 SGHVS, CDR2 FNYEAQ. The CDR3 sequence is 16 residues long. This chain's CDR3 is CASSPPMAGGQRTQYF. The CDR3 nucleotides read TGTGCCAGCAGCCCGCCAATGGCGGGGGGCCAGCGGACCCAGTACTTC.

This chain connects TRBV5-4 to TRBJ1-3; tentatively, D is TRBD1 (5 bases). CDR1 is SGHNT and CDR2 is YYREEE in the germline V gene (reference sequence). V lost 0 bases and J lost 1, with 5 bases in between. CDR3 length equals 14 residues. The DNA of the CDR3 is TGTGCCAGCAGCTTGGCAGGGTCTGGAAACACCATATATTTT. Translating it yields CASSLAGSGNTIYF.

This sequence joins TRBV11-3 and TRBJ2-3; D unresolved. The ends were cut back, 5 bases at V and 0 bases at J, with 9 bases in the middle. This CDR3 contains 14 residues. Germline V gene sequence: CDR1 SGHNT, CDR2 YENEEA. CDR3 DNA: TGTGCCAGCAGCAAAGCGACTAGCACAGATACGCAGTATTTT. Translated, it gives CASSKATSTDTQYF.

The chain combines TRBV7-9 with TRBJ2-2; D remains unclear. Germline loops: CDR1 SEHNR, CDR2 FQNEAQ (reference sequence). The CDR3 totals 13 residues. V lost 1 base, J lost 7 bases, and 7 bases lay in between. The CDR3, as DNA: TGTGCCAGCAGCTTAGGAGGTATCGGGGAGCTGTTTTTT. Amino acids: CASSLGGIGELFF.

Here the CDR3 DNA reads TGCGCCAGCAGCCAAGATCCGGGGGCCAGATATTCACCCCTCCACTTT. Protein sequence: CASSQDPGARYSPLHF. V usage is TRBV4-1 and J usage is TRBJ1-6; the D gene is possibly TRBD1 (6 bases). The CDR3 is 16 amino acids. V lost 0 bases and J lost 8, with 14 bases in between. From germline, CDR1 is MGHRA and CDR2 YSYEKL.

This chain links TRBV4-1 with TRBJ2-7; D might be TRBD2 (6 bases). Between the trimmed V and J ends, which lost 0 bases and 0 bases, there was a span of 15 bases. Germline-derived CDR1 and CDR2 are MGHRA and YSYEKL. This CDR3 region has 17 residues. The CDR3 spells CASSQDLAGTFSYEQYF. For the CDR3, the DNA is TGCGCCAGCAGCCAAGATCTCGCGGGAACTTTCTCCTACGAGCAGTACTTC.